The 27 T cell receptor beta chains below come from one sample, sequenced in a study. In TCRdb, the 5' RACE reads were re-called with MiXCR into one record per CDR3 protein. The sample lists tens of thousands of distinct CDR3 sequences, about 26% seen once, with 3.5% to 4% in the top ten. Sequencing was performed on naive CD4+ T cells sorted from a lymph node. Stated subset: naive CD4+ T cells, CD4+CD45RA+CD25-. The source is a female donor with breast cancer.

The V and J genes are TRBV24-1 and TRBJ2-1, with a possible D match to TRBD1 (5 bases). Trimming took 2 bases from V and 8 from J, leaving 15 bases between them. This CDR3 region has 15 residues. In germline, CDR1 is KGHDR, CDR2 SFDVKD. The CDR3 nucleotides read TGTGCCACCAGTGATTCAGCCCAGATAGGGGATGAGCAGTTCTTC. This encodes CATSDSAQIGDEQFF.

Details on this clonotype: Given a much more abundant clone one base away, this may be a read error. This rearrangement joins TRBV9 to TRBJ1-3; D gene unclear. The germline CDR1 and CDR2 sequences are SGDLS and YYNGEE. The CDR3 length is 17 residues. Trimming took 4 bases from V and 0 from J, leaving 17 bases between them. The CDR3 DNA sequence: TGTGCCAGCAGCATTGGAGGCAGACTTAGCTCTGGAAACACCATATATTTT. Its translation: CASSIGGRLSSGNTIYF.

Concerning this clonotype: At one of its ends the junction is not consistent with the germline gene, which may arise from a read error. The CDR3 sequence: CASSYFGTGGFDTEAFF. The CDR3 DNA sequence: TGTGCCAGCAGCTACTTTGGGACAGGGGGTTTTGACACTGAAGCTTTCTTT. The gene calls are TRBV5-1 and TRBJ1-1; 11 positions agree with TRBD1. From germline, CDR1 is SGHRS and CDR2 YFSETQ. This CDR3 has 17 amino acids.

This clonotype has more than one count but fewer than ten. The rearrangement links TRBV5-1 to TRBJ2-3, with 7 positions matching TRBD1. CDR1 and CDR2 from the germline V gene are SGHRS and YFSETQ. This CDR3 region has 14 residues. The V segment lost 5 bases and the J segment 4 bases; nucleotides outside the gene matches: 7. The CDR3 loop reads CASSSAQGADTQYF. CDR3 bases: TGCGCCAGCAGTTCCGCCCAGGGGGCAGATACGCAGTATTTT. The full variable domain, completed using reference TRBV5-1 and TRBJ2-3, is KAGVTQTPRYLIKTRGQQVTLSCSPISGHRSVSWYQQTPGQGLQFLFEYFSETQRNKGNFPGRFSGRQFSNSRSEMNVSTLELGDSALYLCASSSAQGADTQYFGPGTRLTVL.

V and J are TRBV24-1 and TRBJ2-3, with 7 bases identical to TRBD1. This CDR3 spans 16 amino acids. Trimming cost V 3 bases and J 4 bases; bases outside gene matches: 9. The germline gives CDR1 KGHDR, CDR2 SFDVKD. The CDR3, as DNA: TGTGCCACCAGTGATCGTACAGGGGAGAAATCAGATACGCAGTATTTT. It is translated as CATSDRTGEKSDTQYF.

The rearrangement uses TRBV20-1 and TRBJ2-7; 7 bases are shared with TRBD2. V lost 5 bases, J lost 3 bases, and 4 bases stayed unmatched. The CDR3 runs 12 residues. The germline V gene encodes CDR1 DFQATT and CDR2 SNEGSKA (reference sequence). The CDR3 is CSAETSFYEQYF. In DNA, the CDR3 is TGCAGTGCTGAGACTAGCTTCTACGAGCAGTACTTC.

Concerning this clonotype itself: A much larger clone differs by one base, so this may be a read error. This chain links TRBV7-9 with TRBJ2-3; D possibly uses TRBD1 or TRBD2 (5 bases each). The CDR3 spans 14 residues. Looked up from germline, CDR1 is SEHNR and CDR2 is FQNEAQ (reference sequence). CDR3 sequence reads: CVSSLGTITDTQYF. CDR3 nucleotide sequence: TGTGTCAGCAGCTTGGGGACGATAACAGATACGCAGTATTTT.

Of note for this clonotype: Compared with germline, one end of the junction differs, possibly owing to a read error. The chain couples TRBV5-5 to TRBJ2-7; no firm D call. Germline CDR1 SGHKS, CDR2 YYEKEE (reference sequence). The CDR3 has 14 residues. CDR3 DNA sequence: TGTGTCAGCAGCTTTCAATCGTCCAACTACGAGCAGTACTTC. Its translation: CVSSFQSSNYEQYF.

This clonotype was observed a handful of times. The V gene is TRBV20-1, the J gene TRBJ2-5; the D gene is possibly TRBD1 (6 bases). V lost 1 base and J lost 5, with 11 bases in between. Germline CDR1 is DFQATT and CDR2 is SNEGSKA (reference sequence). The CDR3 runs 13 residues. The CDR3 DNA reads TGCAGTGCTAGAGTAACAGGGAGTGAGACCCAGTACTTC. Its translation: CSARVTGSETQYF.

With respect to this clonotype: A much larger clone lies a single base off, so this may be a read error. The chain carries TRBV5-1 and TRBJ2-5, with 7 positions matching TRBD1. The germline V gene encodes CDR1 SGHRS and CDR2 YFSETQ. The CDR3 consists of 14 residues. The CDR3 reads CSSSLGQFYETQYF. The DNA of the CDR3 is TGCTCCAGCAGCTTGGGACAGTTTTACGAGACCCAGTACTTC.

In this sample, this clonotype is medium-sized (0.01 to 0.1%). J is TRBJ1-2 and V is TRBV9; tentatively, D is TRBD1 (5 bases). CDR3 size: 14 residues. Germline CDR1 reads SGDLS; CDR2 reads YYNGEE. Trimming took off 0 bases at V and 3 bases at J, with 9 bases between the two ends. The CDR3 reads CASSVDGTDYGYTF. In nucleotides, the CDR3 is TGTGCCAGCAGCGTAGATGGGACGGACTATGGCTACACCTTC.

A note on this clonotype: The junction and the germline gene differ at one end; a read error may be behind it. The genes are TRBV4-1 and TRBJ2-5; no firm D call. Germline values: CDR1 MGHRA, CDR2 YSYEKL. There are 15 residues in the CDR3. The CDR3, as DNA: TGTGCCAGCAGCCAAGATTCAAGTTCTGTAGAGACCCAGTACTTC. This gives the protein CASSQDSSSVETQYF.

In this sample, this clonotype turned up many times. The CDR3 here is CASSPDRGPHEQYF. DNA of the CDR3: TGTGCCAGCAGTCCGGACAGGGGGCCCCACGAGCAGTACTTC. The chain uses TRBV7-9 and TRBJ2-7, with TRBD1 identical over 11 bases. Germline V gene lookup returns CDR1 SEHNR and CDR2 FQNEAQ (reference sequence). The CDR3 consists of 14 residues. Unmatched junction bases numbered 6, after V lost 6 bases and J lost 5 bases.

The chain carries TRBV6-5 and TRBJ1-1; D is possibly TRBD1 (5 bases). Trimming removed 6 bases at V and 2 bases at J, with 13 bases between. This CDR3 region has 14 residues. Germline V gene sequence: CDR1 MNHEY, CDR2 SVGAGI. In nucleotides, the CDR3 is TGTGCCAGCAGCGTTGGAGGGGCAAACACTGAAGCTTTCTTT. Residues: CASSVGGANTEAFF.

V and J are TRBV20-1 and TRBJ2-7; D is possibly TRBD2 (5 bases). V was pared by 6 bases and J by 2 bases, with 14 bases between. CDR3 length equals 13 residues. The germline gives CDR1 DFQATT, CDR2 SNEGSKA (reference sequence). The CDR3 protein is CSALARGAYEQYF. CDR3 bases: TGCAGTGCGCTGGCCCGGGGTGCCTACGAGCAGTACTTC.

The genes are TRBV2 and TRBJ1-5, with 7 bases that match TRBD1. V lost 7 bases, J lost 0 bases, and 15 bases stayed unmatched. Germline CDR1 SNHLY, CDR2 FYNNEI. The CDR3 length is 18 residues. CDR3 DNA sequence: TGTGCCAGCACCAAAAGCGGCCAGGGGGGGATTAGCAATCAGCCCCAGCATTTT. This encodes CASTKSGQGGISNQPQHF. The variable domain in full, completed from reference TRBV2 and TRBJ1-5, reads EPEVTQTPSHQVTQMGQEVILRCVPISNHLYFYWYRQILGQKVEFLVSFYNNEISEKSEIFDDQFSVERPDGSNFTLKIRSTKLEDSAMYFCASTKSGQGGISNQPQHFGDGTRLSIL.

The gene calls are TRBV20-1 and TRBJ2-1; TRBD1 is a possible D gene (6 bases). CDR3 length: 13 residues. Per germline, CDR1 DFQATT and CDR2 SNEGSKA (reference sequence). The CDR3 protein is CSQITGSYNEQFF. For the CDR3, the DNA is TGCAGCCAGATTACAGGGTCCTACAATGAGCAGTTCTTC.

The gene calls are TRBV7-2 and TRBJ1-5; D is unclear. The CDR3 is made up of 15 amino acids. Germline V gene sequence: CDR1 SGHTA, CDR2 FQGNSA. The V and J ends lost 1 base and 4 bases respectively, with 11 bases between them. CDR3 in amino acids: CASSLGRSGNQPQHF. The DNA for the CDR3 is TGTGCCAGCAGCTTAGGAAGATCAGGAAATCAGCCCCAGCATTTT.

The V and J genes are TRBV4-2 and TRBJ1-2; 10 nucleotides agree with TRBD1. CDR3 length equals 15 residues. The V gene's germline CDR1 is LGHNA and CDR2 YNFKEQ. After removal of 4 bases from V and 2 bases from J, the junction contained 4 bases not matched to a gene. CDR3 amino acids: CASSPDRGQNYGYTF. The CDR3 DNA sequence: TGTGCCAGCAGCCCAGACAGGGGGCAGAACTATGGCTACACCTTC.

The chain has TRBV4-2 and TRBJ1-5, with 8 bases identical to TRBD1. The length of the CDR3 is 16 residues. J was trimmed by 7 bases and V by 2 bases; bases with no gene match: 10. CDR1 is LGHNA and CDR2 is YNFKEQ in the germline V gene. The CDR3 coding sequence is TGTGCCAGCAGCCAAACTAATGGACAGGGTAGCCAGCCCCAGCATTTT. Protein sequence: CASSQTNGQGSQPQHF.

This clonotype is a singleton in its sample. V and J are TRBV11-3 and TRBJ2-5; D is tentatively TRBD1 or TRBD2 (6 bases each). The length of the CDR3 is 16 residues. Germline V gene sequence: CDR1 SGHNT, CDR2 YENEEA. V was shortened by 3 bases and J by 3 bases, with 17 bases between the two germline ends. Here the CDR3 reads CASSLGGRESEETQYF. The CDR3, as DNA: TGTGCCAGCAGCTTGGGGGGCAGGGAGAGCGAAGAGACCCAGTACTTC.

This clonotype was recorded only once. V usage is TRBV7-9 and J usage is TRBJ1-3; D is possibly TRBD1 (6 bases). This CDR3 has 16 residues. CDR1 and CDR2 (germline): SEHNR, FQNEAQ (reference sequence). Trimming removed 5 bases at V and 0 bases at J, with 14 bases between. The CDR3 DNA follows: TGTGCCAGCAGCACACCCGGGGGCTACTCTGGAAACACCATATATTTT. Residues: CASSTPGGYSGNTIYF.

The chain has TRBV4-2 and TRBJ2-5; D unclear. With 0 bases removed from V and 2 bases from J, the gap between germline ends came to 10 bases. Per germline, CDR1 LGHNA and CDR2 YNFKEQ. This CDR3 contains 15 residues. CDR3 DNA sequence: TGTGCCAGCAGCCAAGATCCCGCACGACAAGAGACCCAGTACTTC. This codes for CASSQDPARQETQYF.

This chain joins TRBV6-1 and TRBJ1-5, with 9 bases lining up with TRBD1. The CDR3 sequence is 16 residues long. The V and J ends lost 6 bases and 6 bases, in that order; junction bases with no gene match: 12. Germline lookup yields CDR1 MNHNS and CDR2 SASEGT. The CDR3 DNA reads as TGTGCCAGCAGCCCCCGGGACAGGGTGCGGAGTCAGCCCCAGCATTTT. It is translated as CASSPRDRVRSQPQHF.

The chain couples TRBV28 to TRBJ1-2; no clear D. V dropped 3 bases and J dropped 8 bases, with 10 bases sitting between them. This CDR3 is built from 12 residues. Germline assignment: CDR1 MDHEN and CDR2 SYDVKM. The CDR3 sequence: CASSLGGLGYTF. The CDR3 DNA sequence: TGTGCCAGCAGTTTGGGAGGGCTCGGCTACACCTTC.

As concerns this clonotype: A much more abundant neighbour one base away suggests this may be a read error. V is TRBV20-1 and J is TRBJ2-7; 8 bases agree with TRBD2. This CDR3 has 18 residues. V shed 5 bases and J 6 bases; nucleotides not matched to a gene: 24. CDR1 and CDR2 from the germline V gene are DFQATT and SNEGSKA (reference sequence). CDR3: CSAWVRQPPTGGYSEQYF. Written as DNA, the CDR3 is TGCAGTGCTTGGGTGAGACAGCCTCCGACGGGAGGGTATAGCGAGCAGTACTTC.

This clonotype is labeled medium-sized (0.01 to 0.1%). This chain links TRBV5-1 with TRBJ2-1, with 11 bases identical to TRBD2. Per the germline V gene, CDR1 is SGHRS and CDR2 is YFSETQ. V lost 7 bases to trimming and J lost 3 bases; unmatched junction nucleotides: 6. The CDR3 has 15 residues. The CDR3 spells CASRLGLAVYNEQFF. Here the CDR3 DNA reads TGCGCCAGCCGTCTGGGACTAGCGGTCTACAATGAGCAGTTCTTC.